Detailed here is one T cell receptor (beta chain). The sample belongs to a study of technical replicates of blood from several donors. Generated by immunoSEQ multiplex PCR, the TCRdb table keeps only in-frame clones and is missing some. Here the sample spans over 85,000 clones, over 90% being singletons. Germline-derived CDR1 and CDR2 are SEHNR and FQNEAQ (reference sequence). The CDR3 spans 15 residues. Trimming cost V 5 bases and J 6 bases; bases outside gene matches: 6. The sequenced sample consisted of T cells isolated from PBMCs. The sequence came from a human donor in good health. This chain connects TRBV7-9 to TRBJ2-2; the match to TRBD1 covers 10 bases. CDR3 in DNA: TGTGCCAGCAGCGCCCGGACAGGGGGTCCCGGGGAGCTGTTTTTT. Translated: CASSARTGGPGELFF.